Presented here are 21 T cell receptor beta chains from one specimen sequenced in a study of post-analysis software for immune sequencing data (dated by TCRdb to the mid-2010s). What the study reported, not specific to this receptor: A handful of TRBV segments, including TRBV5-6, TRBV5-1 and TRBV20-1, were significantly more frequent in patients than controls.

No antigen is known for these receptors. Library preparation employed PCR. For sequencing, an Illumina HiSeq 2500 was employed. Unique molecular identifiers were incorporated into TCR beta cDNA libraries to reduce PCR and sequencing biases. Starting from the raw public reads, TCRdb applied fastp trimming at Q25, assembled clones with MiXCR and retained in-frame beta chains. When rows share a CDR3 protein, they turn into one entry using the most common DNA and genes. Recorded for this sample are roughly 870,000 distinct CDR3 sequences; approximately 53% of them occurred a single time. Of the sample, 4% to 5.5% is held by the ten largest clones. The material sequenced was blood. These receptors all stem from a girl under 18 with multiple sclerosis.

This sequence joins TRBV10-2 and TRBJ1-2; D may be TRBD1 (6 bases). V was pared by 2 bases and J by 2 bases, with 12 bases between. Germline V gene sequence: CDR1 WSHSY, CDR2 SAAADI. The CDR3 consists of 15 residues. The CDR3 DNA follows: TGCGCCAGCAGTGAGCTGGTAGGGGGGAACTATGGCTACACCTTC. Encoded protein: CASSELVGGNYGYTF.

This chain links TRBV3-1 with TRBJ2-3; TRBD2 is a possible D gene (5 bases). CDR3 length equals 15 residues. V was clipped by 4 bases and J by 4 bases, with 15 bases between them. The germline gives CDR1 LGHDT, CDR2 YNNKEL (reference sequence). CDR3 sequence: CASSLIGGGADTQYF. Written as DNA, the CDR3 is TGTGCCAGCAGCCTCATCGGCGGAGGCGCAGATACGCAGTATTTT.

The chain has TRBV11-2 and TRBJ2-3, with a possible D match to TRBD1 (6 bases). This CDR3 has 17 residues. The V end was cut by 6 bases, the J end by 0 bases, with 19 bases between. Germline CDR1 SGHAT, CDR2 FQNNGV. CDR3 DNA: TGTGCCAGCAGTTTTGCTTATAGGACAGCAAGCACAGATACGCAGTATTTT. Translation: CASSFAYRTASTDTQYF.

The V gene is TRBV20-1, the J gene TRBJ2-7; D might be TRBD1 (5 bases). Per germline, CDR1 DFQATT and CDR2 SNEGSKA (reference sequence). This CDR3 contains 15 residues. The CDR3 is CSATAGPGDSYEQYF. CDR3 bases: TGCAGCGCGACGGCAGGGCCAGGCGACTCCTACGAGCAGTACTTC.

CDR3 protein: CASSKTGSSSSYEQYF. CDR3 coding DNA: TGCGCCAGCAGCAAGACCGGGTCCTCGAGCTCCTACGAGCAGTACTTC. The chain recombines TRBV5-1 with TRBJ2-7, with unresolved D. Trimming cost V 4 bases and J 0 bases, with 17 bases left between them. The CDR3 contains 16 residues. Germline-derived CDR1 and CDR2 are SGHRS and YFSETQ.

V and J are TRBV7-9 and TRBJ2-5; 9 nucleotides align to TRBD1. The J segment lost 5 bases and the V segment lost 5 bases, leaving 6 bases of the junction unmatched. The CDR3 totals 14 residues. The germline gives CDR1 SEHNR, CDR2 FQNEAQ (reference sequence). Here the CDR3 DNA reads TGTGCCAGCAGCCCTGGGACAGGGTGGGAGACCCAGTACTTC. Its translation is CASSPGTGWETQYF.

The chain uses TRBV7-9 and TRBJ2-3; no definite D call. Trimming cost V 2 bases and J 1 base, with 7 bases left between them. This CDR3 comprises 14 residues. CDR1 and CDR2 (germline): SEHNR, FQNEAQ (reference sequence). The CDR3 coding sequence is TGTGCCAGCAGCTTATTACCTGGCACAGATACGCAGTATTTT. This translates into CASSLLPGTDTQYF.

This clonotype was seen only a few times. The chain couples TRBV9 to TRBJ2-3; a weak D match, TRBD2 (6 bases). V lost 0 bases, J lost 5 bases, and 16 bases lay in between. The CDR3 totals 16 residues. The germline gives CDR1 SGDLS, CDR2 YYNGEE. CDR3 nucleotides: TGTGCCAGCAGCGTAGACGCCAACAGGAGGGGAGATACGCAGTATTTT. This sequence encodes CASSVDANRRGDTQYF. The full variable domain, its missing parts supplied by reference TRBV9 and TRBJ2-3, is DSGVTQTPKHLITATGQRVTLRCSPRSGDLSVYWYQQSLDQGLQFLIQYYNGEERAKGNILERFSAQQFPDLHSELNLSSLELGDSALYFCASSVDANRRGDTQYFGPGTRLTVL.

This clonotype was counted once. The chain uses TRBV9 and TRBJ1-2, with D maybe TRBD1 (5 bases). The V end was cut by 4 bases, the J end by 0 bases, with 19 bases between. The CDR3 sequence is 17 residues long. Per the germline V gene, CDR1 is SGDLS and CDR2 is YYNGEE. CDR3 nucleotides: TGTGCCAGCAGCAGAACCCAGGGAGGAACAGCTAACTATGGCTACACCTTC. Translation: CASSRTQGGTANYGYTF.

The chain couples TRBV7-2 to TRBJ2-3; TRBD1 matches 9 bases. This CDR3 comprises 14 residues. V was pared by 5 bases and J by 6 bases, with 6 bases of the junction left unmatched. Germline lookup yields CDR1 SGHTA and CDR2 FQGNSA. The CDR3 DNA reads TGTGCCAGCAGCCTCGGACAGGGGTTGGATACGCAGTATTTT. It specifies CASSLGQGLDTQYF.

The J gene is TRBJ2-5, the V gene TRBV29-1, with D possibly matching TRBD2 (7 bases). The CDR3 is made up of 13 amino acids. Trimming shortened V by 5 bases and J by 5 bases, and 15 bases separated the two germline ends. Germline V gene data show CDR1 as SQVTM and CDR2 as ANQGSEA. The CDR3 nucleotides read TGCAGCGTTAGGGGGGGGATGGTCGAGACCCAGTACTTC. Translation gives CSVRGGMVETQYF. The complete variable domain, with remaining parts taken from reference TRBV29-1 and TRBJ2-5, reads SAVISQKPSRDICQRGTSLTIQCQVDSQVTMMFWYRQQPGQSLTLIATANQGSEATYESGFVIDKFPISRPNLTFSTLTVSNMSPEDSSIYLCSVRGGMVETQYFGPGTRLLVL.

This chain uses TRBV2 with TRBJ2-7, with TRBD1 identical over 7 bases. Losses at the gene ends were 6 bases for V and 1 base for J; bases not matched to a gene: 3. The CDR3 has 13 residues. Germline values: CDR1 SNHLY, CDR2 FYNNEI. Written as DNA, the CDR3 is TGTGCCAGCAGGGGACAGTTATCCTACGAGCAGTACTTC. Protein: CASRGQLSYEQYF.

The V and J genes are TRBV2 and TRBJ2-7; D may correspond to TRBD1 or TRBD2 (5 bases each). Per the germline V gene, CDR1 is SNHLY and CDR2 is FYNNEI. The CDR3 contains 15 residues. With 6 bases removed from V and 2 bases from J, the gap between germline ends came to 17 bases. The CDR3 DNA follows: TGTGCCAGCAGCCCGCCGGGGCACCCTACCTACGAGCAGTACTTC. Its translation: CASSPPGHPTYEQYF.

This clonotype came up a few times. CDR3 residues: CSVAGLGSYNEQFF. The CDR3 region has the DNA TGCAGCGTGGCGGGACTTGGCTCCTACAATGAGCAGTTCTTC. The chain carries TRBV29-1 and TRBJ2-1; the D gene is possibly TRBD2 (6 bases). CDR1 is SQVTM and CDR2 is ANQGSEA in the germline V gene. The V end lost 6 bases, the J end lost 0 bases, and 12 bases lay between the germline ends. This CDR3 is built from 14 residues.

The V call is TRBV10-3, the J call TRBJ2-5; perhaps TRBD1 as D (5 bases). This CDR3 region has 17 residues. Germline loops: CDR1 ENHRY, CDR2 SYGVKD. V was cut by 1 base and J by 4 bases, with 19 bases left in between. CDR3 sequence (DNA): TGTGCCATCAGTGAGTTCCAGGGTCGGTTGGGTGGAGAGACCCAGTACTTC. Residues: CAISEFQGRLGGETQYF.

The CDR3 DNA follows: TGTGCCAGCAGTCCTCCGGGACCGGGCGAGCAGTACTTC. This codes for CASSPPGPGEQYF. The chain carries TRBV25-1 and TRBJ2-4; D is perhaps TRBD1 or TRBD2 (5 bases each). With the DNA end fitting TRBJ2-7 better, the J assignment may be wrong. The CDR3 covers 13 residues. Per germline, CDR1 MGHDK and CDR2 SYGVNS.

About this clonotype: A much larger clonotype is one base distant, so this may be a read error. The V and J genes are TRBV29-1 and TRBJ2-1; 8 bases match TRBD2. The germline V gene encodes CDR1 SQVTM and CDR2 ANQGSEA. This CDR3 comprises 14 residues. V trimming: 4 bases; J trimming: 6 bases; junction bases outside the gene matches: 8. CDR3 loop: CSVVLADFCNEQFF. CDR3 nucleotide sequence: TGCAGCGTTGTACTAGCGGACTTCTGCAATGAGCAGTTCTTC.

This clonotype appeared a single time. CDR3 in DNA: TGTGCCAGCAGCGGACTAAGGACAGGGGGCAACAATCAGCCCCAGCATTTT. It is translated as CASSGLRTGGNNQPQHF. The chain carries TRBV6-1 and TRBJ1-5, with 11 bases matching TRBD1. This CDR3 region has 17 residues. With 6 bases clipped from V and 3 bases from J, the junction kept 10 bases outside the gene matches. The V gene's germline CDR1 is MNHNS and CDR2 SASEGT.

In nucleotides, the CDR3 is TGTGCCAGCAGCTTGGGGGCAGGGACATCTAACAGGGAAGCTTTCTTT. Translated, it gives CASSLGAGTSNREAFF. This rearrangement joins TRBV5-6 to TRBJ1-1, with D possibly matching TRBD1 (6 bases). CDR1 is SGHDT and CDR2 is YYEEEE in the germline V gene. Trimming cost V 0 bases and J 8 bases, with 20 bases left between them. This CDR3 has 16 residues. Full variable domain (remainder filled in from reference TRBV5-6 and TRBJ1-1): DAGVTQSPTHLIKTRGQQVTLRCSPKSGHDTVSWYQQALGQGPQFIFQYYEEEERQRGNFPDRFSGHQFPNYSSELNVNALLLGDSALYLCASSLGAGTSNREAFFGQGTRLTVV.

This chain connects TRBV7-2 to TRBJ2-5, with D perhaps assigned TRBD1 or TRBD2 (6 bases each). The germline CDR1 and CDR2 sequences are SGHTA and FQGNSA. V was shortened by 9 bases and J by 4 bases, with 15 bases between the two germline ends. The CDR3 has 13 amino acids. CDR3 coding DNA: TGTGCCAGTGTAGTGGGGGGCACAGAGACCCAGTACTTC. Translation gives CASVVGGTETQYF.

This chain links TRBV25-1 with TRBJ2-2, with D unclear. V lost 7 bases and J lost 1, with 4 bases in between. The CDR3 consists of 12 residues. CDR1 and CDR2 (germline): MGHDK, SYGVNS. The CDR3, as DNA: TGTGCCAGCACCAAGAACACCGGGGAGCTGTTTTTT. Its protein is CASTKNTGELFF.